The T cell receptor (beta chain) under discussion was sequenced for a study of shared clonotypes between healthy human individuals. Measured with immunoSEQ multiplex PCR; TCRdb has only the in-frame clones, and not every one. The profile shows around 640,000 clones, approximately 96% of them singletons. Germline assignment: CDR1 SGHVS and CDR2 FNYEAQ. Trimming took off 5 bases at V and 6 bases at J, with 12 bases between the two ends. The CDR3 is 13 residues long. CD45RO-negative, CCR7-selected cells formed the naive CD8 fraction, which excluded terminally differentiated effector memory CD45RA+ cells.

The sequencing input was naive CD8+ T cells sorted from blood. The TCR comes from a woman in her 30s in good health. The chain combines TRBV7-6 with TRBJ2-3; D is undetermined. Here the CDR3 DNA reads TGTGCCAGCAGCGAGTGGACGTCTGATACGCAGTATTTT. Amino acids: CASSEWTSDTQYF.